The 29 T cell receptor beta chains below come from one sample, sequenced in a study of blood T cell repertoires in COVID-19. The method was immunoSEQ multiplex PCR; TCRdb's version includes in-frame clones alone and lacks a portion of them. This sample carries roughly 150,000 clones, just under 85% of them seen once, and the ten largest clones take 2.5% to 3%. Sequenced sample: peripheral blood. The receptor source for this set is a woman of 80 years or more with COVID-19, enrolled during active disease.

J is TRBJ1-2 and V is TRBV19; possibly TRBD1 for D (6 bases). V was trimmed by 5 bases and J by 10 bases, leaving 14 bases between them. The CDR3 runs to 12 residues. Germline V gene lookup returns CDR1 LNHDA and CDR2 SQIVND (reference sequence). Written as DNA, the CDR3 is TGTGCCAGTAGTCCCCTGGGGGCCTTCTACACCTTC. Translation: CASSPLGAFYTF.

This rearrangement joins TRBV5-8 to TRBJ2-7; 7 bases fit TRBD1. Trimming took 5 bases from V and 0 from J; bases not matched to a gene: 5. The CDR3 has 14 amino acids. Germline V gives CDR1 SGHTS, CDR2 YDEGEE. This chain's CDR3 is CASRMTGSSYEQYF. The CDR3 DNA sequence: TGTGCCAGCAGGATGACAGGGAGCTCCTACGAGCAGTACTTC.

The CDR3 sequence: CASSGYWTGQETQYF. The CDR3 region has the DNA TGTGCCAGCAGTGGTTATTGGACAGGGCAAGAGACCCAGTACTTC. The rearrangement joins TRBV27 to TRBJ2-5; TRBD1 agrees at 8 bases. V dropped 5 bases and J dropped 2; count of bases not matched to a gene: 7. There are 15 residues in the CDR3. Germline V lookup: CDR1 MNHEY, CDR2 SMNVEV (reference sequence).

The chain links TRBV10-3 to TRBJ2-1; 12 bases are shared with TRBD2. Trimming removed 6 bases from V and 5 bases from J; junction bases left unmatched: 5. This CDR3 is 15 amino acids long. The germline CDR1 and CDR2 sequences are ENHRY and SYGVKD. The CDR3 is CAIRGTSGYHNEQFF. In nucleotides, the CDR3 is TGTGCCATCAGGGGGACTAGCGGGTACCACAATGAGCAGTTCTTC.

This clone has a handful of counts. The chain joins TRBV4-3 to TRBJ1-3; 7 bases align to TRBD1. Germline trimming cut 3 bases from V and 0 bases from J; bases unmatched to any gene: 5. The CDR3 totals 16 residues. The V gene's germline CDR1 is LGHNA and CDR2 YSLEER. The DNA for the CDR3 is TGCGCCAGCAGCCAGGCCGGGACAGCCTCTGGAAACACCATATATTTT. Translating gives CASSQAGTASGNTIYF.

The gene calls are TRBV5-5 and TRBJ1-6; 7 bases are a match to TRBD1. V shed 0 bases, J shed 3 bases, and the junction held 6 bases outside the gene matches. Germline CDR1 and CDR2: SGHKS and YYEKEE (reference sequence). This CDR3 has 17 residues. The DNA of the CDR3 is TGTGCCAGCAGCTTGGAACAGGGGCCCGGCTATAATTCACCCCTCCACTTT. It yields the protein CASSLEQGPGYNSPLHF.

This chain joins TRBV20-1 and TRBJ2-5; D not resolved. Germline CDR1 and CDR2: DFQATT and SNEGSKA (reference sequence). The CDR3 is 10 residues long. V shed 1 base and J shed 9 bases, with 6 bases lying between them. As DNA, the CDR3 is TGCAGTGCTAGAGGACGGGCCCAGTACTTC. This encodes CSARGRAQYF.

This chain uses TRBV18 with TRBJ1-3, with D maybe TRBD1 (5 bases). This CDR3 comprises 16 residues. CDR1 KGHSH and CDR2 LQKENI come from the germline V gene. V was pared by 3 bases and J by 1 base, with 13 bases between. The CDR3 nucleotides are TGTGCCAGCTCACCCCTCTCTGGGGGGTCTGGAAACACCATATATTTT. Translating it yields CASSPLSGGSGNTIYF.

This clone was found once. The same CDR3 arises from other DNA sequences in this sample as well. V gene TRBV19 combines with J gene TRBJ1-6; 8 bases agree with TRBD1. The CDR3 contains 15 residues. CDR1 and CDR2 from the germline V gene are LNHDA and SQIVND (reference sequence). With 6 bases clipped from V and 6 bases from J, the junction kept 7 bases outside the gene matches. The CDR3 nucleotides read TGTGCCAGTAGACCCGGACAGGGACCTAATTCACCCCTCCACTTT. This translates into CASRPGQGPNSPLHF.

This rearrangement joins TRBV4-1 to TRBJ2-3, with D maybe TRBD2 (6 bases). Between the trimmed V and J ends, which lost 2 bases and 0 bases, there was a span of 9 bases. The germline CDR1 and CDR2 sequences are MGHRA and YSYEKL. The CDR3 runs 15 residues. The CDR3: CASSQHGTSTDTQYF. The CDR3 DNA sequence: TGCGCCAGCAGCCAACACGGGACTAGCACAGATACGCAGTATTTT.

This rearrangement joins TRBV27 to TRBJ2-3; the match to TRBD1 covers 9 bases. V was pared by 6 bases and J by 3 bases, with 7 bases of the junction left unmatched. This CDR3 region has 15 residues. Germline V lookup: CDR1 MNHEY, CDR2 SMNVEV (reference sequence). CDR3 sequence: CASRQQGAGTDTQYF. CDR3 in DNA: TGTGCCAGCAGACAACAGGGGGCGGGTACAGATACGCAGTATTTT.

This chain uses TRBV6-5 with TRBJ2-7, with 10 bases that match TRBD2. The junction had 7 bases not matched to a gene; V was cut back by 4 bases and J by 7 bases. This CDR3 region has 14 residues. Germline CDR1 and CDR2: MNHEY and SVGAGI. This CDR3 is CASSSPGLAREQYF. CDR3 DNA sequence: TGTGCCAGCAGTTCGCCGGGACTAGCGAGGGAGCAGTACTTC.

The chain is built from TRBV20-1 and TRBJ2-7; weak D call: TRBD1 (5 bases). The CDR3 totals 11 residues. Germline lookup yields CDR1 DFQATT and CDR2 SNEGSKA (reference sequence). V lost 3 bases and J lost 2, with 5 bases in between. CDR3 DNA sequence: TGCAGTGCTAGGACAGCCTACGAGCAGTACTTC. Translating gives CSARTAYEQYF.

This clone was recorded only once. V and J are TRBV12-5 and TRBJ1-4; the D gene is possibly TRBD1 (5 bases). Germline V gene data show CDR1 as LGHNT and CDR2 as FRNRAP. The CDR3 is 16 amino acids. Trimming left V 5 bases short and J 6 bases short, with 19 bases between. This CDR3 is CASGKARQLGDEKLFF. The CDR3 DNA reads TGTGCTAGTGGTAAAGCAAGACAGCTTGGGGATGAAAAACTGTTTTTT.

The J gene is TRBJ1-4, the V gene TRBV28; no clear D gene. V was shortened by 8 bases and J by 8 bases, with 15 bases between the two germline ends. Per the germline V gene, CDR1 is MDHEN and CDR2 is SYDVKM. The CDR3 totals 13 residues. The CDR3 DNA follows: TGTGCCAGCCAAGGGCGAGGGTGGGAAAAACTGTTTTTT. Protein sequence: CASQGRGWEKLFF.

This clone was observed once. The chain employs TRBV9 and TRBJ2-5; 7 bases line up with TRBD2. Germline assignment: CDR1 SGDLS and CDR2 YYNGEE. The CDR3 runs 15 residues. The V segment lost 0 bases and the J segment 4 bases; nucleotides outside the gene matches: 6. The CDR3 loop is CASSVVGGSGETQYF. The CDR3 DNA sequence: TGTGCCAGCAGCGTAGTTGGCGGGAGCGGAGAGACCCAGTACTTC.

This sequence joins TRBV28 and TRBJ2-5; 8 bases match TRBD1. CDR3 length: 15 amino acids. V was pared by 6 bases and J by 3 bases, with 9 bases of the junction left unmatched. Germline CDR1 MDHEN, CDR2 SYDVKM. CDR3 nucleotides: TGTGCCAGCAGGCGTGGACAGGGTTTGGAAGAGACCCAGTACTTC. Translating it yields CASRRGQGLEETQYF. Together with reference TRBV28 and TRBJ2-5, the CDR3 gives the full variable domain: DVKVTQSSRYLVKRTGEKVFLECVQDMDHENMFWYRQDPGLGLRLIYFSYDVKMKEKGDIPEGYSVSREKKERFSLILESASTNQTSMYLCASRRGQGLEETQYFGPGTRLLVL.

The rearrangement links TRBV11-2 to TRBJ2-3; 9 bases align to TRBD2. The V gene's germline CDR1 is SGHAT and CDR2 FQNNGV. This CDR3 contains 17 residues. V trimming: 4 bases; J trimming: 1 base; junction bases outside the gene matches: 9. The CDR3 is CASSSRGAGGRTDTQYF. Written as DNA, the CDR3 is TGTGCCAGCAGCTCCCGGGGAGCGGGAGGTCGCACAGATACGCAGTATTTT.

The rearrangement joins TRBV27 to TRBJ2-1; 8 nucleotides align to TRBD1. Looked up from germline, CDR1 is MNHEY and CDR2 is SMNVEV (reference sequence). V lost 4 bases to trimming and J lost 9 bases; unmatched junction nucleotides: 14. CDR3 length: 16 amino acids. The CDR3 sequence: CASSSPGQALRGEQFF. CDR3 nucleotide sequence: TGTGCCAGCAGTTCCCCGGGACAGGCTCTTAGGGGTGAGCAGTTCTTC.

The chain is built from TRBV19 and TRBJ2-1, with 12 bases identical to TRBD2. V was pared by 5 bases and J by 5 bases, with 4 bases of the junction left unmatched. CDR3 length: 15 residues. Germline lookup yields CDR1 LNHDA and CDR2 SQIVND (reference sequence). As DNA, the CDR3 is TGTGCCAGTAGTCAGACTAGCGGGGGAAACAATGAGCAGTTCTTC. This encodes CASSQTSGGNNEQFF.

The chain has TRBV14 and TRBJ1-2; TRBD1 might be the D (5 bases). Germline CDR1 is SGHDN and CDR2 is FVKESK. CDR3 size: 14 residues. V lost 2 bases and J lost 7, with 14 bases in between. The CDR3 protein is CASSQQGPSVGYTF. The DNA of the CDR3 is TGTGCCAGCAGCCAACAGGGTCCAAGTGTTGGCTACACCTTC.

This sequence joins TRBV18 and TRBJ2-7, with 8 bases matching TRBD1. Trimming at V came to 5 bases and at J to 0 bases, leaving 6 bases not matched to a gene. In germline, CDR1 is KGHSH, CDR2 LQKENI. The CDR3 loop spans 15 amino acids. The CDR3 reads CASSSPGQVSYEQYF. In DNA, the CDR3 is TGTGCCAGCTCATCGCCGGGACAGGTCTCCTACGAGCAGTACTTC.

The rearrangement links TRBV7-9 to TRBJ2-5, with no clear D. Trimming removed 4 bases from V and 4 bases from J, with 13 bases in between. Germline V gene sequence: CDR1 SEHNR, CDR2 FQNEAQ (reference sequence). The CDR3 runs 14 residues. The CDR3 region is CASSSKFGSETQYF. Written as DNA, the CDR3 is TGTGCCAGCAGCTCTAAGTTTGGTTCAGAGACCCAGTACTTC. Drawing the rest from reference TRBV7-9 and TRBJ2-5, the complete variable domain is DTGVSQNPRHKITKRGQNVTFRCDPISEHNRLYWYRQTLGQGPEFLTYFQNEAQLEKSRLLSDRFSAERPKGSFSTLEIQRTEQGDSAMYLCASSSKFGSETQYFGPGTRLLVL.

The V call is TRBV6-6, the J call TRBJ2-1, with 8 bases that match TRBD1. The CDR3 is made up of 13 amino acids. CDR1 MNHNY and CDR2 SVGAGI come from the germline V gene (reference sequence). Trimming at V came to 8 bases and at J to 9 bases, leaving 9 bases not matched to a gene. The CDR3 region is CASRRQGAGEQFF. CDR3 in DNA: TGTGCCAGCCGCCGGCAGGGGGCTGGTGAGCAGTTCTTC.

The rearrangement uses TRBV28 and TRBJ2-7; the match to TRBD1 covers 12 bases. The ends lost 4 bases at V and 4 bases at J; junction bases unmatched: 5. Germline CDR1 and CDR2: MDHEN and SYDVKM. This CDR3 contains 15 residues. The CDR3: CASSWDRGQEYEQYF. The CDR3, as DNA: TGTGCCAGCAGTTGGGACAGGGGGCAGGAATACGAGCAGTACTTC. The variable domain in full, with the rest retrieved from reference TRBV28 and TRBJ2-7, is DVKVTQSSRYLVKRTGEKVFLECVQDMDHENMFWYRQDPGLGLRLIYFSYDVKMKEKGDIPEGYSVSREKKERFSLILESASTNQTSMYLCASSWDRGQEYEQYFGPGTRLTVT.

The J gene is TRBJ1-2, the V gene TRBV10-3; 9 nucleotides agree with TRBD1. Germline V gives CDR1 ENHRY, CDR2 SYGVKD. V dropped 7 bases and J dropped 4; count of bases not matched to a gene: 10. The CDR3 spans 15 residues. CDR3 bases: TGTGCCATCACTCCTACAGGGGGCGGAGGCTATGGCTACACCTTC. It codes for CAITPTGGGGYGYTF.

The V call is TRBV7-2, the J call TRBJ2-3; D is unclear. This CDR3 comprises 15 residues. Between the trimmed V and J ends, which lost 2 bases and 5 bases, there was a span of 14 bases. Looked up from germline, CDR1 is SGHTA and CDR2 is FQGNSA. The CDR3 loop reads CASSLWLPLGDTQYF. In DNA, the CDR3 is TGTGCCAGCAGCTTATGGTTACCCCTCGGAGATACGCAGTATTTT. Full variable domain (remainder filled in from reference TRBV7-2 and TRBJ2-3): GAGVSQSPSNKVTEKGKDVELRCDPISGHTALYWYRQSLGQGLEFLIYFQGNSAPDKSGLPSDRFSAERTGGSVSTLTIQRTQQEDSAVYLCASSLWLPLGDTQYFGPGTRLTVL.

This clone was detected only a few times. The CDR3 region is CASSQVGIEPQHF. CDR3 DNA: TGTGCCAGCAGCCAAGTGGGCATCGAGCCCCAGCATTTT. The J gene is TRBJ1-5, the V gene TRBV3-1 (or the pseudogene TRBV3-2); D remains unclear. V lost 1 base, J lost 8 bases, and 9 bases lay in between. This CDR3 comprises 13 residues. Germline assignment: CDR1 LGHDT and CDR2 YNNKEL (reference sequence).

This clone was counted between two and nine times. This chain links TRBV6-5 with TRBJ2-1; 7 bases map to TRBD1. The CDR3 totals 15 residues. With 4 bases clipped from V and 6 bases from J, the junction kept 9 bases outside the gene matches. Germline CDR1 is MNHEY and CDR2 is SVGAGI. The CDR3 region has the DNA TGTGCCAGCAGTTCAGACAGGGCGATCTCCAATGAGCAGTTCTTC. Protein product: CASSSDRAISNEQFF.